The 10 T cell receptor beta chains listed next were all sequenced from one sample in a study of T cell changes during pregnancy in multiple sclerosis. The data were produced by immunoSEQ multiplex PCR, yet TCRdb's version contains in-frame clones alone and is incomplete. This table has around 35,000 clones, approximately 90% appearing once. Sequences were derived from CD8+ T cells from peripheral blood mononuclear cells, sampled in the first trimester of pregnancy. The receptors derive from a female donor with multiple sclerosis, enrolled in a pregnancy study.

The rearrangement joins TRBV6-5 to TRBJ2-1; a possible D gene is TRBD2 (6 bases). V was cut by 4 bases and J by 1 base, with 8 bases left in between. The V gene's germline CDR1 is MNHEY and CDR2 SVGAGI. CDR3 length: 14 residues. The CDR3 reads CASSFSGSYNEQFF. Written as DNA, the CDR3 is TGTGCCAGCAGTTTTAGCGGTTCCTACAATGAGCAGTTCTTC.

The J gene is TRBJ2-1, the V gene TRBV18, with D possibly matching TRBD2 (5 bases). Trimming pared 4 bases from V and 2 bases from J, leaving 15 bases between. The germline gives CDR1 KGHSH, CDR2 LQKENI. The length of the CDR3 is 16 residues. The CDR3 DNA reads as TGTGCCAGCTCACTAACGGCGGGCCAAACCTACAATGAGCAGTTCTTC. Amino acid sequence: CASSLTAGQTYNEQFF.

This chain links TRBV27 with TRBJ1-1; 8 bases are a match to TRBD1. Germline CDR1 reads MNHEY; CDR2 reads SMNVEV (reference sequence). The CDR3 loop spans 14 amino acids. The trim removed 4 bases at V and 1 base at J, leaving 2 bases unmatched. CDR3 sequence reads: CASSYGQGNTEAFF. The CDR3 nucleotides read TGTGCCAGCAGTTACGGACAGGGGAACACTGAAGCTTTCTTT.

This chain uses TRBV6-5 with TRBJ2-7, with D maybe TRBD2 (6 bases). V lost 0 bases and J 4 bases, leaving 13 bases between the germline ends. CDR1 MNHEY and CDR2 SVGAGI come from the germline V gene. The CDR3 has 15 residues. The CDR3 bases are TGTGCCAGCAGTTACTCGATCGGGCGGGGATACGAGCAGTACTTC. Translated, it gives CASSYSIGRGYEQYF.

The rearrangement links TRBV29-1 to TRBJ2-7; tentatively, D is TRBD2 (6 bases). The germline V gene has CDR1 SQVTM and CDR2 ANQGSEA. V was pared by 1 base and J by 2 bases, with 9 bases between. The CDR3 consists of 13 residues. The CDR3 coding sequence is TGCAGCGTTGAAGGGGGGGAGACCTACGAGCAGTACTTC. Translating gives CSVEGGETYEQYF.

This chain connects TRBV4-1 to TRBJ2-7; weak D call: TRBD1 (5 bases). V lost 3 bases and J 6 bases, leaving 21 bases between the germline ends. Germline CDR1 MGHRA, CDR2 YSYEKL. CDR3 size: 16 residues. CDR3 nucleotides: TGCGCCAGCAGCCACACGACGGACACTTCGGCTTTCGAGCAGTACTTC. This gives the protein CASSHTTDTSAFEQYF.

The chain is built from TRBV19 and TRBJ2-1; the match to TRBD2 covers 7 bases. CDR1 is LNHDA and CDR2 is SQIVND in the germline V gene (reference sequence). Unmatched junction bases numbered 5, after V lost 3 bases and J lost 6 bases. This CDR3 has 14 amino acids. The CDR3 region has the DNA TGTGCCAGTAGTATGGCTAGCGGTTTCAATGAGCAGTTCTTC. Its protein product is CASSMASGFNEQFF.

This chain uses TRBV4-2 with TRBJ1-4, with D possibly TRBD1 on 6 matching bases. Germline V gene sequence: CDR1 LGHNA, CDR2 YNFKEQ. V was clipped by 1 base and J by 6 bases, with 12 bases between them. This CDR3 comprises 15 residues. CDR3 residues: CASSQVGGAYEKLFF. The CDR3, as DNA: TGTGCCAGCAGCCAAGTCGGGGGGGCGTATGAAAAACTGTTTTTT.

This chain links TRBV19 with TRBJ2-1; TRBD2 matches at 7 bases. CDR1 is LNHDA and CDR2 is SQIVND in the germline V gene (reference sequence). The CDR3 has 14 amino acids. After removal of 5 bases from V and 7 bases from J, the junction contained 8 bases not matched to a gene. The CDR3: CASSLLATGNEQFF. CDR3 DNA sequence: TGTGCCAGTAGTCTACTAGCGACGGGTAATGAGCAGTTCTTC.

The CDR3 nucleotides are TGTGCCAGCATCCTTTACAATGAGCAGTTCTTC. Translated: CASILYNEQFF. The chain combines TRBV7-9 with TRBJ2-1; no reliable D call. Deletions cut 7 bases from V and 4 bases from J, with 5 bases between. This CDR3 is built from 11 residues. Germline V gene data show CDR1 as SEHNR and CDR2 as FQNEAQ (reference sequence).